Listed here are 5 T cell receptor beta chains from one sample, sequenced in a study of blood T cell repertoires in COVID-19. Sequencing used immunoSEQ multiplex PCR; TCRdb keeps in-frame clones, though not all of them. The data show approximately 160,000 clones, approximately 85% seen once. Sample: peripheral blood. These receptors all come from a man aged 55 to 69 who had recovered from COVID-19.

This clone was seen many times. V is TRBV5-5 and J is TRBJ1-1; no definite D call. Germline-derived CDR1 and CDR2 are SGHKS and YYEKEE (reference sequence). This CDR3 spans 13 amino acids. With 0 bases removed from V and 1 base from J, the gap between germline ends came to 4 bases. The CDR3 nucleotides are TGTGCCAGCAGCTTGGGCGGGAACACTGAAGCTTTCTTT. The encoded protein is CASSLGGNTEAFF.

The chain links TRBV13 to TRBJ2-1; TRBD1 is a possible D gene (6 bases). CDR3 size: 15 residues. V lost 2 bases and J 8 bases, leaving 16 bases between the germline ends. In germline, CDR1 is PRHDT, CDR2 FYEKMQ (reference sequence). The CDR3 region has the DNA TGTGCCAGCAGCTTACGGGACACCCCTAGGGATGAGCAGTTCTTC. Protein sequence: CASSLRDTPRDEQFF.

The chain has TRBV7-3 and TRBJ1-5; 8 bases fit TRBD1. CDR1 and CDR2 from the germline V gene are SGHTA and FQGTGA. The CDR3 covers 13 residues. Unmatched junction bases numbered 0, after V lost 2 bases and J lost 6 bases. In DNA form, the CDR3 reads TGTGCCAGCAGCTTAGACAGGGGTCAGCCCCAGCATTTT. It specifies CASSLDRGQPQHF.

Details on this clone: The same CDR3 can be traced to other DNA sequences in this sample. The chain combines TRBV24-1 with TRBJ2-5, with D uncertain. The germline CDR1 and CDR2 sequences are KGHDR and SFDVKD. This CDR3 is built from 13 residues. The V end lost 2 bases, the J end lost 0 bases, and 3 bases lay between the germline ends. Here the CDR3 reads CATSDSYQETQYF. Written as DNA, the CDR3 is TGTGCCACCAGTGATTCATACCAAGAGACCCAGTACTTC.

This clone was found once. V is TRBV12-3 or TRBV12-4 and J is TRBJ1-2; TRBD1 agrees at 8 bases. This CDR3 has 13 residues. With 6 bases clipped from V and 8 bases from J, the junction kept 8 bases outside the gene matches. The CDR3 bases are TGTGCCAGCAGACAGGGACAGGAGGGCGGCTACACCTTC. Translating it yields CASRQGQEGGYTF.